Included here is one T cell receptor (beta chain) sequence, with context. Germline values: CDR1 SGHTA, CDR2 FQGTGA. The CDR3 has 15 residues. V dropped 6 bases and J dropped 8; count of bases not matched to a gene: 13. The data are from a study of T cell changes during pregnancy in multiple sclerosis. Sequenced by immunoSEQ multiplex PCR; TCRdb stores in-frame clones only, minus some. There are 100,000 or so clones in the sample; 85% to 95% occur only once, and around 4% lies in the top ten. This chain connects TRBV7-3 to TRBJ2-1, with 7 bases identical to TRBD2. The clonotype was recovered from a female donor with multiple sclerosis, enrolled in a pregnancy study. Sequenced material: peripheral blood, taken in the first trimester of pregnancy. The CDR3 DNA reads as TGTGCCAGCAGTCATGGCACTGGGGAGGGTTATGAGCAGTTCTTC. This encodes CASSHGTGEGYEQFF.